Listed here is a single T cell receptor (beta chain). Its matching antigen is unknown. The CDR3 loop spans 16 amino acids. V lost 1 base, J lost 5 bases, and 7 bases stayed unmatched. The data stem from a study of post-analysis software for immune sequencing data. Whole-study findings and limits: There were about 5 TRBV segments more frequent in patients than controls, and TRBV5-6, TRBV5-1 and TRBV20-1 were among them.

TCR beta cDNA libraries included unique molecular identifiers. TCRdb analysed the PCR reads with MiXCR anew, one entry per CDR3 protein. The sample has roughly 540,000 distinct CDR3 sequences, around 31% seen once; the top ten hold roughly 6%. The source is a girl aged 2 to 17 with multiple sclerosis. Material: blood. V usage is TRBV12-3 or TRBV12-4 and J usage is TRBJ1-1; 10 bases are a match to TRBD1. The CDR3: CASSLGLGTGETEAFF. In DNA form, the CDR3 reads TGTGCCAGCAGTTTAGGCCTCGGGACAGGGGAGACTGAAGCTTTCTTT.